Listed here are 14 T cell receptor beta chains from one sample, sequenced in a study of cytomegalovirus exposure and HLA in healthy donors (dated by TCRdb to between 2016 and 2019). The library was made by the immunoSEQ multiplex PCR assay. For the multiplex PCR, a mixture combining 60 forward primers for TCR Vbeta segments and 13 reverse primers for TCR Jbeta segments was used. In its TCRdb copy, this immuneACCESS table keeps in-frame sequences only and misses some clones. Where compared with another copy, unresolved V genes explain less than half of these, and the others have no known cause. The sample records about 200,000 clones, 75% to 90% of which are singletons. Clones ranked in the top ten supply 0.31% of the sample. The specimen was PBMCs. These receptors came from a woman between 25 and 40 years old in good health and CMV-seronegative.

The chain combines TRBV5-4 with TRBJ2-5; 12 nucleotides match TRBD2. V lost 1 base and J lost 0; bases outside the gene matches: 4. Germline-derived CDR1 and CDR2 are SGHNT and YYREEE (reference sequence). CDR3 length equals 17 residues. The CDR3, as DNA: TGTGCCAGCAGCTTGACTAGCGGGGGGCTGTACCAAGAGACCCAGTACTTC. Protein product: CASSLTSGGLYQETQYF.

The J gene is TRBJ1-2, the V gene TRBV6-1, with D possibly being TRBD1 (6 bases). V was trimmed by 3 bases and J by 8 bases, leaving 13 bases between them. This CDR3 contains 13 residues. The germline CDR1 and CDR2 sequences are MNHNS and SASEGT. This CDR3 is CASSDTGQGGYTF. Written as DNA, the CDR3 is TGTGCCAGCAGTGATACAGGGCAGGGCGGCTACACCTTC.

The rearrangement uses TRBV10-2 and TRBJ2-2; tentatively, D is TRBD1 (5 bases). Germline values: CDR1 WSHSY, CDR2 SAAADI. The CDR3 contains 19 residues. Trimming took off 0 bases at V and 0 bases at J, with 17 bases between the two ends. CDR3 sequence: CASSESIFLGPANTGELFF. The CDR3, as DNA: TGCGCCAGCAGTGAGTCGATCTTTCTGGGGCCGGCGAACACCGGGGAGCTGTTTTTT.

The genes are TRBV2 and TRBJ2-1, with D perhaps TRBD2 (5 bases). Trimming took off 7 bases at V and 4 bases at J, with 14 bases between the two ends. The CDR3 is made up of 14 amino acids. From germline, CDR1 is SNHLY and CDR2 FYNNEI. CDR3 coding DNA: TGTGCCAGCACCCGACTAATGTTGTACAATGAGCAGTTCTTC. This translates into CASTRLMLYNEQFF.

The rearrangement links TRBV27 to TRBJ2-5; 8 nucleotides agree with TRBD1. There are 16 residues in the CDR3. In germline, CDR1 is MNHEY, CDR2 SMNVEV (reference sequence). J gave up 2 bases and V 5 bases, and 10 bases lay outside the gene matches. The CDR3 protein is CASSRSPGQVQETQYF. DNA for the CDR3: TGTGCCAGCAGTCGCTCCCCGGGACAGGTACAAGAGACCCAGTACTTC.

Comments on this clone: It is likely a read error, because the conserved phenylalanine at the end of the CDR3 is missing. J is TRBJ1-3 and V is TRBV6-1, with no clear D. Germline V gives CDR1 MNHNS, CDR2 SASEGT. V shed 8 bases and J shed 0 bases, with 8 bases lying between them. The CDR3 totals 13 residues. Here the CDR3 reads CASDLGSGNTIYL. DNA of the CDR3: TGTGCCAGCGATCTGGGCTCTGGAAACACCATATATCTT.

This clone was seen only once. A junction boundary mismatches the germline segment, possibly from a read error. The chain combines TRBV7-7 with TRBJ2-5; TRBD1 agrees at 9 bases. The CDR3 consists of 16 residues. Germline V lookup: CDR1 SSHAT, CDR2 FNYEAQ (reference sequence). CDR3 loop: CASSLGQGPLVETQYF. The CDR3 nucleotides read TGTGCTAGCAGCTTAGGACAGGGGCCTCTCGTTGAGACCCAGTACTTC.

The gene calls are TRBV6-5 and TRBJ1-2; TRBD1 matches at 9 bases. Germline CDR1 and CDR2: MNHEY and SVGAGI. The CDR3 spans 16 residues. V gave up 4 bases and J gave up 2 bases; unmatched junction bases: 8. CDR3 nucleotide sequence: TGTGCCAGCAGTTCGCGGACAGGGGCCACGAACTATGGCTACACCTTC. Its protein is CASSSRTGATNYGYTF.

The V gene is TRBV6-5, the J gene TRBJ2-1, with 12 bases that match TRBD2. The CDR3 sequence is 15 residues long. The V gene's germline CDR1 is MNHEY and CDR2 SVGAGI. The V and J ends lost 6 bases and 7 bases, in that order; junction bases with no gene match: 7. The CDR3 here is CASSSLAGGLNEQFF. CDR3 DNA sequence: TGTGCCAGCAGCAGTCTAGCGGGGGGGCTAAATGAGCAGTTCTTC.

This chain uses TRBV28 with TRBJ2-4, with TRBD1 matching over 8 bases. V dropped 5 bases and J dropped 6; count of bases not matched to a gene: 9. This CDR3 is built from 15 residues. Germline V CDR1 and CDR2: MDHEN, SYDVKM. For the CDR3, the DNA is TGTGCCAGCAGTAGGACAGGGCTAGGGGGAAACATTCAGTACTTC. It specifies CASSRTGLGGNIQYF.

CDR3 residues: CASSPSPRTSGRYEQYF. The CDR3 bases are TGTGCCAGTAGTCCTTCCCCCCGGACTAGCGGGAGATACGAGCAGTACTTC. V is TRBV19 and J is TRBJ2-7; 13 bases align to TRBD2. This CDR3 spans 17 amino acids. Germline V gene sequence: CDR1 LNHDA, CDR2 SQIVND (reference sequence). The trim removed 5 bases at V and 4 bases at J, leaving 11 bases unmatched. Full variable domain (missing parts from reference TRBV19 and TRBJ2-7): DGGITQSPKYLFRKEGQNVTLSCEQNLNHDAMYWYRQDPGQGLRLIYYSQIVNDFQKGDIAEGYSVSREKKESFPLTVTSAQKNPTAFYLCASSPSPRTSGRYEQYFGPGTRLTVT.

The genes are TRBV7-9 and TRBJ2-7, with 11 bases lining up with TRBD2. Germline-derived CDR1 and CDR2 are SEHNR and FQNEAQ (reference sequence). This CDR3 contains 15 residues. V was clipped by 4 bases and J by 5 bases; unmatched bases: 7. The CDR3: CASSSQLAGAHEQYF. The CDR3 nucleotides are TGTGCCAGCAGCTCCCAACTAGCGGGAGCCCACGAGCAGTACTTC.

The sample holds a few counts of this clone. The J gene is TRBJ2-5, the V gene TRBV6-1, with a weak D call TRBD2 (5 bases). This CDR3 has 15 amino acids. With 4 bases removed from V and 5 bases from J, the gap between germline ends came to 17 bases. The germline V gene encodes CDR1 MNHNS and CDR2 SASEGT. The CDR3 here is CASSAGGSLRETQYF. DNA of the CDR3: TGTGCCAGCAGTGCTGGAGGCAGCCTAAGGGAGACCCAGTACTTC.

This clone appeared once. The rearrangement joins TRBV28 to TRBJ1-5; possibly TRBD1 for D (6 bases). From germline, CDR1 is MDHEN and CDR2 SYDVKM. Trimming shortened V by 2 bases and J by 1 base, and 9 bases separated the two germline ends. The CDR3 runs 15 residues. The CDR3 DNA reads TGTGCCAGCAGTTTACCCAGGGGAAGCAATCAGCCCCAGCATTTT. Translation gives CASSLPRGSNQPQHF.